The 16 T cell receptor beta chains below come from one sample, sequenced in a study of T-cell reconstitution after alpha-beta-depleted transplantation in children. Unique molecular identifiers were built into the TCRbeta library. TCRdb reprocessed the PCR reads via MiXCR and lists one record per CDR3 protein. There are more than 400,000 distinct CDR3 sequences in the sample; roughly two fifths occur only once, and around a quarter lies in the top ten. Sequenced here: PBMCs, sampled before TCRalphabeta/CD19-depleted stem cell transplant. The receptors stem from a girl aged 2 to 9 with aplastic anemia, due to receive a stem cell transplant.

The J gene is TRBJ2-1, the V gene TRBV20-1; the match to TRBD1 covers 10 bases. V gave up 6 bases and J gave up 8 bases; unmatched junction bases: 10. Germline-derived CDR1 and CDR2 are DFQATT and SNEGSKA (reference sequence). The CDR3 is made up of 14 amino acids. As DNA, the CDR3 is TGCAGTGCAGTAGACAGGGGGCGCGTATATGAGCAGTTCTTC. Protein: CSAVDRGRVYEQFF.

The chain joins TRBV27 to TRBJ2-7; no firm D call. Looked up from germline, CDR1 is MNHEY and CDR2 is SMNVEV (reference sequence). This CDR3 region has 14 residues. The germline V and J ends were trimmed by 5 bases and 3 bases, with 14 bases remaining between them. This CDR3 reads CASSPGTRVYEQYF. DNA for the CDR3: TGTGCCAGCAGTCCCGGCACAAGAGTCTACGAGCAGTACTTC.

The gene calls are TRBV7-9 and TRBJ2-3; 7 bases are a match to TRBD2. Germline V CDR1 and CDR2: SEHNR, FQNEAQ (reference sequence). The CDR3 is 17 amino acids. Germline trimming cut 5 bases from V and 5 bases from J; bases unmatched to any gene: 16. CDR3 sequence reads: CASSPPPRGFVEDTQYF. DNA for the CDR3: TGTGCCAGCAGCCCACCACCGCGGGGGTTTGTGGAAGATACGCAGTATTTT.

This clonotype was counted between two and nine times. The chain joins TRBV20-1 to TRBJ2-2; D may correspond to TRBD1 or TRBD2 (6 bases each). The V and J ends lost 2 bases and 1 base respectively, with 8 bases between them. CDR1 and CDR2 (germline): DFQATT, SNEGSKA (reference sequence). This CDR3 spans 14 amino acids. The CDR3 spells CSARRGENTGELFF. In nucleotides, the CDR3 is TGCAGTGCTAGAAGGGGGGAGAACACCGGGGAGCTGTTTTTT.

This clonotype was counted at least ten times. Possible read error: a much larger clone is one base away. CDR3 in DNA: TGTGCCAGCAGGCGGACAGGGGGCACCTACGAGCAGTACTTC. Encoded protein: CASRRTGGTYEQYF. V and J are TRBV28 and TRBJ2-7, with 11 positions matching TRBD1. Germline V lookup: CDR1 MDHEN, CDR2 SYDVKM. The CDR3 has 14 residues. With 6 bases clipped from V and 2 bases from J, the junction kept 3 bases outside the gene matches.

This chain connects TRBV6-1 to TRBJ1-5, with 9 bases aligning to TRBD1. The germline CDR1 and CDR2 sequences are MNHNS and SASEGT. V lost 6 bases, J lost 3 bases, and 9 bases stayed unmatched. This CDR3 region has 16 residues. The CDR3 DNA reads TGTGCCAGCAGCCCCGGGGACAGGGCTACCAATCAGCCCCAGCATTTT. This translates into CASSPGDRATNQPQHF.

V and J are TRBV12-3 or TRBV12-4 and TRBJ2-5; D might be TRBD2 (6 bases). The CDR3 is made up of 12 amino acids. Deletions cut 6 bases from V and 12 bases from J, with 17 bases between. The CDR3 sequence is CASRLGTLQKYF. In DNA form, the CDR3 reads TGTGCCAGCAGGCTAGGGACTCTCCAAAAGTACTTC.

In this sample, this clonotype turned up once. The chain recombines TRBV15 with TRBJ2-2; D tentatively fits TRBD1 or TRBD2 (5 bases each). CDR3 length equals 13 residues. Trimming removed 9 bases from V and 4 bases from J, with 12 bases in between. CDR1 and CDR2 from the germline V gene are LNHNV and YYDKDF (reference sequence). The CDR3 region has the DNA TGTGCCACGAGAGGGGCGGGCACCGGGGAGCTGTTTTTT. It is translated as CATRGAGTGELFF.

This sequence joins TRBV7-2 and TRBJ2-7; 9 bases agree with TRBD2. CDR3 size: 15 residues. Germline V gene data show CDR1 as SGHTA and CDR2 as FQGNSA. V lost 5 bases, J lost 3 bases, and 8 bases stayed unmatched. The CDR3 spells CASSRVAGAYYEQYF. CDR3 in DNA: TGTGCCAGCAGCCGGGTAGCGGGGGCCTACTACGAGCAGTACTTC.

This clonotype was seen more than once but under ten times. The chain carries TRBV3-1 and TRBJ2-7; D is unclear. V was cut by 0 bases and J by 2 bases, with 11 bases left in between. This CDR3 spans 15 amino acids. Germline V gene data show CDR1 as LGHDT and CDR2 as YNNKEL (reference sequence). The CDR3 nucleotides read TGTGCCAGCAGCCAAGATTGGGCGGCCCCCTACGAGCAGTACTTC. This codes for CASSQDWAAPYEQYF.

This rearrangement joins TRBV28 to TRBJ2-5; D ambiguous. V dropped 5 bases and J dropped 5 bases, with 18 bases sitting between them. This CDR3 contains 15 residues. The germline V gene encodes CDR1 MDHEN and CDR2 SYDVKM. This CDR3 is CASSGPAITSETQYF. CDR3 DNA: TGTGCCAGCAGTGGCCCTGCGATAACCTCTGAGACCCAGTACTTC. Supplemented by reference TRBV28 and TRBJ2-5, the full variable domain reads DVKVTQSSRYLVKRTGEKVFLECVQDMDHENMFWYRQDPGLGLRLIYFSYDVKMKEKGDIPEGYSVSREKKERFSLILESASTNQTSMYLCASSGPAITSETQYFGPGTRLLVL.

The J gene is TRBJ2-1, the V gene TRBV10-3, with 12 bases matching TRBD2. The germline gives CDR1 ENHRY, CDR2 SYGVKD. The CDR3 loop spans 17 amino acids. The V gene end was trimmed by 2 bases and the J gene end by 10 bases; junction bases not matched to a gene: 12. In DNA form, the CDR3 reads TGTGCCATCAGTGAGGATGCAGGGGCCGGACTAGCGGGAGAGCAGTTCTTC. This encodes CAISEDAGAGLAGEQFF.

This clonotype was recorded many times. This chain uses TRBV7-9 with TRBJ1-1; D gene uncertain. The V gene's germline CDR1 is SEHNR and CDR2 FQNEAQ (reference sequence). There are 12 residues in the CDR3. Deletions cut 1 base from V and 11 bases from J, with 11 bases between. The DNA of the CDR3 is TGTGCCAGCAGCTTAGACAGCGTGGAGGCTTTCTTT. This translates into CASSLDSVEAFF. Filled out from reference TRBV7-9 and TRBJ1-1, the complete variable domain reads DTGVSQNPRHKITKRGQNVTFRCDPISEHNRLYWYRQTLGQGPEFLTYFQNEAQLEKSRLLSDRFSAERPKGSFSTLEIQRTEQGDSAMYLCASSLDSVEAFFGQGTRLTVV.

This clonotype was observed a few times. The chain joins TRBV3-1 to TRBJ2-7; a weak D match, TRBD1 (5 bases). Per germline, CDR1 LGHDT and CDR2 YNNKEL (reference sequence). The CDR3 is 13 amino acids. The ends were cut back, 3 bases at V and 4 bases at J, with 10 bases in the middle. The CDR3 DNA reads TGTGCCAGCAGCCAGGGGCTCGAGTACGAGCAGTACTTC. Translated: CASSQGLEYEQYF.

The J gene is TRBJ2-3, the V gene TRBV10-1; the D is unclear. The CDR3 covers 16 residues. Trimming took 2 bases from V and 0 from J, leaving 12 bases between them. Germline CDR1 reads WNHNN; CDR2 reads SYGVQD (reference sequence). CDR3 sequence reads: CASSELQATSTDTQYF. As DNA, the CDR3 is TGCGCCAGCAGTGAGCTCCAGGCGACTAGCACAGATACGCAGTATTTT.

This clonotype was picked up many times. The genes are TRBV6-2 or TRBV6-3 and TRBJ2-5; possibly TRBD2 for D (5 bases). Trimming stripped 4 bases from V and 0 bases from J, with 6 bases between. Germline V gene lookup returns CDR1 MNHEY and CDR2 SVGEGT. This CDR3 is 13 amino acids long. The CDR3 DNA sequence: TGTGCCAGCAGTTGGGAGTACCAAGAGACCCAGTACTTC. It yields the protein CASSWEYQETQYF.